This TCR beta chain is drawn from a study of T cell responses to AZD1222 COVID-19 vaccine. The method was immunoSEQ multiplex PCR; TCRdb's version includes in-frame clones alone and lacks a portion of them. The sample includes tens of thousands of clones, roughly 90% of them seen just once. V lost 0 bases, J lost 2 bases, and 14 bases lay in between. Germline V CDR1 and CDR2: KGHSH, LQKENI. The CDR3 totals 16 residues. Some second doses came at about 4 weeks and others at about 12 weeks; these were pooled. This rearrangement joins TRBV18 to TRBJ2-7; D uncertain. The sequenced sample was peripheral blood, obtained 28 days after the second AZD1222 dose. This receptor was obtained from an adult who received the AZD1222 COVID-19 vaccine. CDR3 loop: CASSPPSLGFPYEQYF. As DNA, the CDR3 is TGTGCCAGCTCACCACCATCACTGGGTTTCCCCTACGAGCAGTACTTC. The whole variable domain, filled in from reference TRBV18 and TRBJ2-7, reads NAGVMQNPRHLVRRRGQEARLRCSPMKGHSHVYWYRQLPEEGLKFMVYLQKENIIDESGMPKERFSAEFPKEGPSILRIQQVVRGDSAAYFCASSPPSLGFPYEQYFGPGTRLTVT.